This TCR beta chain appears in the sequencing data of a study of cytomegalovirus exposure and HLA in healthy donors. About the research overall: Genotyping of 400 or so donors showed that around 85% belonged to the Caucasian-associated ancestry cluster. Study outcomes and limitations: Rates of TCR association differed by HLA locus in a later analysis, with DRB1 highest and HLA-C lowest.

V lost 0 bases to trimming and J lost 10 bases, with 6 bases between them. The germline gives CDR1 LNHNV, CDR2 YYDKDF (reference sequence). There are 11 residues in the CDR3. With 60 Vbeta and 13 Jbeta primers, the PCR was carried out. In the original processing: Unique TCR beta chains totaled some 81 million in a later count, with around 11 million of them shared. The assay was immunoSEQ multiplex PCR, and TCRdb's table has in-frame clones only and misses some. V and J calls and clone size come straight from that table; D and trimming were deduced from the DNA. The data show 90,000 to 150,000 clones, with about 73% seen just once and 2.5% to 3.5% held by the top ten. The sample holds one count of this clone. Its antigen is unknown.

Sequencing was carried out using PBMCs. The chain is built from TRBV15 and TRBJ1-1; D is unresolved. This clonotype was obtained from a woman aged 25 to 39 in good health and CMV-seropositive. CDR3 loop: CATSRDGRAFF. CDR3 in DNA: TGTGCCACCAGCAGAGATGGGCGAGCTTTCTTT.